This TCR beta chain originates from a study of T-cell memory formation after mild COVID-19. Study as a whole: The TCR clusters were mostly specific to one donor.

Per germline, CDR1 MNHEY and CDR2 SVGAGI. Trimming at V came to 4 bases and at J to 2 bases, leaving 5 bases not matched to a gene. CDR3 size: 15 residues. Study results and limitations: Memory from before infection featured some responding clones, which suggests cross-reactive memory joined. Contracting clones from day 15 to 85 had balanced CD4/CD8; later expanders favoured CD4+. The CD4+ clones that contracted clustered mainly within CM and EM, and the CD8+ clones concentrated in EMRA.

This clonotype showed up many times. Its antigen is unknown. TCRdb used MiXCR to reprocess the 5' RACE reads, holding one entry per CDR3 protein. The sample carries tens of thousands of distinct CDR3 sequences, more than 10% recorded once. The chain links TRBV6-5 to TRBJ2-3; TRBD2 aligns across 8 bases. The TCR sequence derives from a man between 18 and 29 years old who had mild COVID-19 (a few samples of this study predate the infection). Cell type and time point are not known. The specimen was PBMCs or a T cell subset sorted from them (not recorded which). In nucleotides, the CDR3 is TGTGCCAGCAGTTCTATAGCGGGGATCACAGATACGCAGTATTTT. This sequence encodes CASSSIAGITDTQYF.